This TCR beta chain was identified during a study of cytomegalovirus exposure and HLA in healthy donors. PCR employed 60 Vbeta and 13 Jbeta primers. Produced via immunoSEQ multiplex PCR; TCRdb's table is partial and in-frame only. This table holds over 150,000 clones, 68% found once. J gave up 7 bases and V 2 bases, and 7 bases lay outside the gene matches. Germline CDR1 and CDR2: LGHNA and YNFKEQ. The CDR3 has 15 amino acids. J is TRBJ2-7 and V is TRBV4-2; TRBD1 matches 11 bases. What was sequenced was PBMCs. This clonotype was obtained from a man between 45 and 60 years old in good health and CMV-seronegative. CDR3 residues: CASSQPRDRGGEQYF. The CDR3 nucleotides read TGTGCCAGCAGCCAACCCCGGGACAGGGGGGGGGAGCAGTACTTC.